This T cell receptor beta chain was sequenced for a study of blood T cell repertoires in COVID-19 (TCRdb year 2020). Context from the whole study: The collaborator samples originated in the United States, Italy and Spain and spanned the acute and convalescent phases of COVID-19. The prospective study material was composed of cDNA or gDNA derived from T cells, B-cell-depleted T cells, or PBMCs. Deeply sampled blood TCRbeta repertoires from subjects exposed to, actively infected with, or recovered from COVID-19 were included in the dataset. The repertoires were made available in a free public database intended to serve as a resource for research on the immune response to SARS-CoV-2. Samples were obtained from the ongoing ImmuneRACE study (first 160 participants) and from 1,254 subjects provided by 6 global collaborators. Sample metadata almost always included a de-identified subject ID, COVID-19 status, age in years and sex. Where available, HLA class I and class II types were taken from metadata supplied by the sample provider and were not determined by assay-based typing. Study-wide conclusions, independent of this receptor: The quantity of clinical and demographic metadata differed by source and by participant and was supplied without curation.

TCRbeta CDR3 regions were amplified from genomic DNA using the immunoSEQ Assay, a bias-controlled multiplex PCR. Under the source paper's analysis protocol: The number of nucleated cells in each sample was estimated by amplification of reference gene primers within the assay. To quantify the absolute abundance of each unique TCRbeta CDR3 rearrangement, sequence reads were collapsed and filtered. Productive Simpson clonality was computed per sample as the square root of Simpson's diversity index over productive rearrangements. TCRdb stores this immuneACCESS table with in-frame sequences only. Part of the clones is absent; in the studies checked, under half of the shortfall reflects unresolved V genes, and no reason is known for the rest. V, J and clone size reflect that table, while D and trimming were determined from the DNA. Present in this sample are hundreds of thousands of clones, roughly 85% of which were seen just once. The top ten hold just over 7% of the sample.

The collaborating institutions used their own protocols to collect whole blood in K2EDTA tubes. Collaborator samples were shipped for TCRbeta analysis as frozen whole blood, isolated PBMCs, or DNA extracted from either sample type. The CDR3 starts with the cysteine, ends with the phenylalanine, and has 15 residues. Only CDR3 DNA remains: 45 bases, in frame from the first base. V trim: 5 bases; J trim: 1 base; unmatched bases: 3. The germline V gene provides CDR1 ENHRY and CDR2 SYGVKD. Points on this clone: What this receptor recognizes is not known. Per-nucleotide qualities are absent, and no much larger clonotype sits a single base away.

The chain uses TRBV10-3 and TRBJ2-5, with 11 central nucleotides matching TRBD2. Input material: peripheral blood. The TCR was taken from a human donor in a cohort sampled during active COVID-19. The CDR3 is CAISLLAGGQETQYF. The DNA sequence reads TGTGCCATCAGTCTTCTAGCGGGGGGCCAAGAGACCCAGTACTTC.